These T cell receptor beta chains were read from a single sample in a study of shared clonotypes between healthy human individuals. The method was immunoSEQ multiplex PCR; TCRdb's version includes in-frame clones alone and lacks a portion of them. This sample has roughly 1.4 million clones, with 97% to 99% found just once. The sample consisted of naive CD4+ T cells sorted from blood. The receptors come from a man aged 25 to 45 in good health. Both conserved end residues are part of each CDR3. A D gene is named only where the DNA matches it firmly. Clone size is not always given. Where it is, it says once, few, many or a class for expanded clones.

abundance | j_gene | v_gene | d_gene | CDR3aa | CDR3nt
once | TRBJ2-5 | TRBV7-8 | TRBD2 | CASSLEEGSGRVVKTQYF | TGTGCCAGCAGCTTAGAGGAAGGGAGCGGGAGGGTGGTAAAGACCCAGTACTTC
. | TRBJ2-1 | TRBV5-1 | . | CASSLGWAGGAEQFF | TGCGCCAGCAGCTTGGGTTGGGCCGGCGGGGCTGAGCAGTTCTTC
. | TRBJ2-5 | TRBV5-8 | . | CASRSGRLSPIGTQYF | TGTGCCAGCAGATCCGGACGCCTTTCCCCCATCGGGACCCAGTACTTC
. | TRBJ2-3 | TRBV5-1 | TRBD2 | CASSFTSGLGDTQYF | TGCGCCAGCAGTTTTACTAGCGGGCTAGGTGATACGCAGTATTTT
once | TRBJ2-5 | TRBV15 | TRBD1 | CATSRDPGQQETQYF | TGTGCCACCAGCAGAGATCCGGGACAGCAAGAGACCCAGTACTTC
. | TRBJ2-7 | TRBV19 | . | CASSIEGGLWDDEQYF | TGTGCCAGTAGTATAGAGGGAGGCTTATGGGATGACGAGCAGTACTTC
once | TRBJ1-1 | TRBV2 | . | CAQGDTEAFF | TGTGCCCAAGGGGATACTGAAGCTTTCTTT
. | TRBJ1-2 | TRBV28 | . | CASRSNYGYTF | TGTGCCAGCCGTTCCAACTATGGCTACACCTTC
. | TRBJ2-6 | TRBV9 | . | CASSSRITSGANVLTF | TGTGCCAGCAGCTCAAGGATCACCTCTGGGGCCAACGTCCTGACTTTC
few | TRBJ1-2 | TRBV28 | . | CASSTRTDGYTF | TGTGCCAGCAGTACCCGAACCGATGGCTACACCTTC
. | TRBJ1-2 | TRBV29-1 | . | CSVATANYGYTF | TGCAGCGTTGCTACGGCTAACTATGGCTACACCTTC
. | TRBJ1-2 | TRBV7-9 | . | CASSSLRAGYGYTF | TGTGCCAGCAGCTCCCTCAGGGCTGGCTATGGCTACACCTTC
. | TRBJ2-5 | TRBV29-1 | . | CSVVGRTETQYF | TGCAGCGTTGTCGGCAGAACAGAGACCCAGTACTTC
. | TRBJ2-3 | TRBV28 | . | CASTKYTDTQYF | TGTGCCAGCACTAAGTACACAGATACGCAGTATTTT
. | TRBJ2-5 | TRBV5-1 | TRBD1 | CASSLDSGTERGTQYF | TGCGCCAGCAGCTTGGATTCCGGGACAGAGAGAGGGACCCAGTACTTC
. | TRBJ2-7 | TRBV6-1 | . | CASRPPAYEQYF | TGTGCCAGCAGACCACCAGCCTACGAGCAGTACTTC
. | TRBJ2-2 | TRBV5-4 | TRBD2 | CASSLGSGKNTGELFF | TGTGCCAGCAGCTTGGGTAGCGGGAAGAACACCGGGGAGCTGTTTTTT
once | TRBJ2-4 | TRBV15 | TRBD2 | CATSRPAAGGLAKNIQYF | TGTGCCACCAGCAGACCCGCAGCGGGAGGGCTAGCCAAAAACATTCAGTACTTC
. | TRBJ2-7 | TRBV5-1 | TRBD1 | CASSNGTGFPEQYF | TGCGCCAGCAGCAATGGGACAGGGTTTCCCGAGCAGTACTTC
. | TRBJ2-7 | TRBV5-4 | TRBD2 | CASSLGGSLGHEQYF | TGTGCCAGCAGCTTGGGCGGGAGCCTGGGACACGAGCAGTACTTC
. | TRBJ1-5 | TRBV2 | . | CASRGDGGKPQHF | TGTGCCAGCAGAGGGGACGGGGGCAAGCCCCAGCATTTT
. | TRBJ1-5 | TRBV19 | TRBD1 | CASSPTGTGNQPQHF | TGTGCCAGTAGCCCGACAGGGACTGGCAATCAGCCCCAGCATTTT
. | TRBJ2-5 | TRBV18 | . | CASSQMAEETQYF | TGTGCCAGCTCGCAAATGGCTGAAGAGACCCAGTACTTC
. | TRBJ2-1 | TRBV4-2 | . | CASSQDTMAISGDEQFF | TGTGCCAGCAGCCAAGATACGATGGCAATTAGCGGCGATGAGCAGTTCTTC
. | TRBJ1-5 | TRBV28 | . | CASSLAGGSNQPQHF | TGTGCCAGCAGTCTGGCCGGGGGCAGCAATCAGCCCCAGCATTTT
. | TRBJ1-5 | TRBV18 | TRBD1 | CASSPTTGYNQPQHF | TGTGCCAGCTCGCCCACGACAGGGTACAATCAGCCCCAGCATTTT
. | TRBJ2-3 | TRBV5-1 | . | CANSFAPLGSTDTQYF | TGCGCCAACAGCTTCGCGCCTCTTGGAAGCACAGATACGCAGTATTTT
. | TRBJ2-2 | TRBV25-1 | TRBD1 | CASSDYLGQGGTGELFF | TGTGCCAGCAGTGACTACCTGGGACAGGGCGGGACCGGGGAGCTGTTTTTT
once | TRBJ1-6 | TRBV7-2 | . | CASSLDPGSNSPLHF | TGTGCCAGCAGCTTAGATCCGGGGAGTAATTCACCCCTCCACTTT
. | TRBJ1-1 | TRBV28 | . | CASRPDPGSEAFF | TGTGCCAGCAGACCAGATCCGGGCTCTGAAGCTTTCTTT
. | TRBJ2-7 | TRBV7-8 | . | CASSLRRTQGEQYF | TGTGCCAGCAGCTTGAGACGGACCCAGGGCGAGCAGTACTTC
. | TRBJ1-2 | TRBV2 | TRBD1 | CASRLGTGHFYGYTF | TGTGCCAGCAGACTCGGGACAGGGCATTTCTATGGCTACACCTTC
. | TRBJ2-7 | TRBV2 | TRBD1 | CASSTGAYEQYF | TGTGCCAGCAGTACAGGGGCCTACGAGCAGTACTTC
. | TRBJ1-2 | TRBV29-1 | . | CSVDRRGYGYTF | TGCAGCGTTGATAGGCGTGGCTATGGCTACACCTTC
. | TRBJ2-5 | TRBV28 | . | CASAELGETQYF | TGTGCCAGCGCGGAGTTGGGGGAGACCCAGTACTTC
. | TRBJ2-7 | TRBV5-1 | . | CASSSGPSYEQYF | TGCGCCAGCAGCTCTGGGCCCTCCTACGAGCAGTACTTC
. | TRBJ2-3 | TRBV18 | TRBD2 | CASSPLRGTSERDTQYF | TGTGCCAGCTCACCCCTCAGAGGGACTAGTGAGCGGGATACGCAGTATTTT
. | TRBJ2-7 | TRBV6-1 | TRBD1 | CASSWDRVLDEQYF | TGTGCCAGCAGTTGGGACAGGGTGTTGGACGAGCAGTACTTC